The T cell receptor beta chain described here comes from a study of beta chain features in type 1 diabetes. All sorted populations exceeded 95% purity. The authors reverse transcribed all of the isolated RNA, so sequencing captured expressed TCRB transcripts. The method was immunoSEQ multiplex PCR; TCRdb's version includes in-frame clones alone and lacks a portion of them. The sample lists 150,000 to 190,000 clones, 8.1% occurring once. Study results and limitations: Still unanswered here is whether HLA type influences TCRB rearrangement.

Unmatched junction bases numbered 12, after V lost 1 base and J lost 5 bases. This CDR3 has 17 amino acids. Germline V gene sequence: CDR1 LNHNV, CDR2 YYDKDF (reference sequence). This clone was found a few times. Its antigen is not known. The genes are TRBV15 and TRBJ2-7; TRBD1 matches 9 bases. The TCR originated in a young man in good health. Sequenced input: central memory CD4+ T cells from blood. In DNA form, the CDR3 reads TGTGCCACCAGCAGAGTACAGGGGGCTAATAGAAGGGACGAGCAGTACTTC. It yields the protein CATSRVQGANRRDEQYF. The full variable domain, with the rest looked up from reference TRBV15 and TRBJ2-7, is DAMVIQNPRYQVTQFGKPVTLSCSQTLNHNVMYWYQQKSSQAPKLLFHYYDKDFNNEADTPDNFQSRRPNTSFCFLDIRSPGLGDTAMYLCATSRVQGANRRDEQYFGPGTRLTVT.